Presented here are 22 T cell receptor beta chains from one specimen sequenced in a study of tumor-infiltrating lymphocytes in primary liver carcinoma. With a constant-region primer, TCR beta cDNA was made from 400 to 550 ng of total RNA. What produced the TCR beta libraries was three nested multiplex PCR rounds using slightly modified ARM-PCR. Researchers ran the first two PCR rounds for about 11 cycles each with TRBV1-TRBV30 forward primers and a C-beta reverse primer. MiXCR, applied by TCRdb to the multiplex PCR reads, yields one record per CDR3 protein. Of some 40,000 distinct CDR3 sequences in the sample, around 80% are singletons; the top ten hold approximately 35%. Co-extracted RNA and DNA came from roughly 21-30 mg of unsorted bulk tissue. Sample: tumor-adjacent normal liver tissue. The receptor set was obtained from a man aged 35 to 55 with primary liver carcinoma and hepatitis B virus infection.

This clonotype qualifies as medium-sized (0.01 to 0.1%). V usage is TRBV24-1 and J usage is TRBJ2-2; D gene unclear. Germline V CDR1 and CDR2: KGHDR, SFDVKD. V dropped 6 bases and J dropped 0 bases, with 10 bases sitting between them. The CDR3 totals 15 residues. The CDR3 coding sequence is TGTGCCACCAGTCCTATAGGGACGAACACCGGGGAGCTGTTTTTT. Translation: CATSPIGTNTGELFF.

CDR3 loop: CSVRASGRYTEAFF. CDR3 bases: TGCAGCGTCCGCGCGTCCGGGAGATACACTGAAGCTTTCTTT. The V gene is TRBV29-1, the J gene TRBJ1-1; D gene unclear. The CDR3 sequence is 14 residues long. V shed 6 bases and J shed 3 bases, with 17 bases lying between them. Germline CDR1 reads SQVTM; CDR2 reads ANQGSEA.

Worth noting for this clonotype: No conserved phenylalanine or tryptophan ends this CDR3, so it is likely a read error. J is TRBJ1-3 and V is TRBV10-3; 7 nucleotides agree with TRBD1. This CDR3 contains 13 residues. V shed 8 bases and J 4 bases; nucleotides not matched to a gene: 5. Germline CDR1 and CDR2: ENHRY and SYGVKD. CDR3 in DNA: TGTGCCATCGAGACAGGGAGAGGAAACACCATATATCTT. It encodes CAIETGRGNTIYL.

Comment on this clonotype: Sequence at one end of the junction differs from germline and may be a read error. The V and J genes are TRBV5-4 and TRBJ1-3; weak D call: TRBD1 (5 bases). Germline V CDR1 and CDR2: SGHNT, YYREEE (reference sequence). The CDR3 has 14 amino acids. The CDR3 loop reads CTSSLWRQSNTIYF. The CDR3, as DNA: TGTACCAGCAGCCTCTGGAGACAGTCAAACACCATATATTTT.

With regard to this clonotype: The junction and the germline gene differ at one end; a read error may be behind it. This chain joins TRBV11-2 and TRBJ2-7; D uncertain. The CDR3 loop spans 14 amino acids. Germline CDR1 and CDR2: SGHAT and FQNNGV. The CDR3: CACSSNRNSYEQYF. CDR3 DNA: TGTGCCTGCAGCTCCAACAGAAACTCCTACGAGCAGTACTTC.

The rearrangement joins TRBV7-6 to TRBJ2-5; the match to TRBD1 covers 7 bases. V lost 5 bases to trimming and J lost 1 base; unmatched junction nucleotides: 7. This CDR3 comprises 15 residues. Germline CDR1 SGHVS, CDR2 FNYEAQ. The CDR3 reads CASSLLTGFQETQYF. CDR3 sequence (DNA): TGTGCCAGCAGCCTCCTGACAGGGTTCCAAGAGACCCAGTACTTC.

A note on this clonotype: At one of its ends the junction is not consistent with the germline gene, which may arise from a read error. The chain couples TRBV4-3 to TRBJ2-6; no reliable D call. The CDR3 runs to 15 residues. Per the germline V gene, CDR1 is LGHNA and CDR2 is YSLEER. CDR3 sequence: CASNDGNSRADVLTF. The CDR3 DNA reads as TGCGCCAGCAATGACGGAAACTCTAGGGCCGACGTCCTGACTTTC.

Notes on this clonotype: The junction differs from germline at one of its ends, possibly a read error. J is TRBJ2-1 and V is TRBV11-2; the D is unclear. Per germline, CDR1 SGHAT and CDR2 FQNNGV. The CDR3 consists of 13 residues. This CDR3 reads CARSLGPGVKQFF. CDR3 bases: TGTGCCAGAAGCTTAGGGCCGGGCGTCAAGCAGTTCTTC.

In regard to this clonotype: Compared with germline, one end of the junction differs, possibly owing to a read error. V gene TRBV6-2 or TRBV6-3 combines with J gene TRBJ2-2; D not certain. The germline gives CDR1 MNHEY, CDR2 SVGEGT. The CDR3 runs to 14 residues. CDR3 region: CTSTYSVGTGELFF. The CDR3 bases are TGTACCAGCACCTACAGTGTAGGCACTGGGGAGCTGTTTTTT.

Regarding this clonotype: An end of the junction differs from the germline gene, which may be a read error. The V gene is TRBV4-1, the J gene TRBJ1-3; 7 bases align to TRBD1. This CDR3 spans 16 amino acids. From germline, CDR1 is MGHRA and CDR2 YSYEKL. CDR3 residues: CASSQGGQPSGNTMYF. The CDR3 DNA follows: TGCGCCAGCAGTCAAGGGGGACAGCCTTCCGGAAACACCATGTATTTT.

This clonotype was counted ten times or more. The chain carries TRBV28 and TRBJ1-1; 11 bases agree with TRBD1. This CDR3 contains 16 residues. With 8 bases clipped from V and 3 bases from J, the junction kept 11 bases outside the gene matches. CDR1 and CDR2 (germline): MDHEN, SYDVKM. The CDR3 is CASLHGGTGGYTEAFF. The CDR3 DNA follows: TGTGCCAGCCTCCATGGGGGGACAGGGGGGTACACTGAAGCTTTCTTT.

Concerning this clonotype: Germline is not matched at one junction end, which may reflect a read error. The chain links TRBV19 to TRBJ2-3; possibly TRBD2 for D (6 bases). Germline CDR1 LNHDA, CDR2 SQIVND (reference sequence). The CDR3 covers 12 residues. The CDR3 DNA reads as TGTGCCACTAGGCTTAGCGGAGATACGCTGTATTTT. Its protein product is CATRLSGDTLYF.

A note on this clonotype: Mismatch with germline at one junction end may stem from a read error. This chain connects TRBV6-6 to TRBJ2-7; TRBD2 aligns across 9 bases. The CDR3 spans 18 residues. The germline V gene encodes CDR1 MNHNY and CDR2 SVGAGI (reference sequence). The CDR3 protein is CASSHSELAGLGSYEQYF. CDR3 in DNA: TGTGCCAGCAGTCACTCCGAACTAGCGGGCTTAGGCTCCTACGAGCAGTACTTC.

The chain couples TRBV29-1 to TRBJ1-1; D is unclear. V lost 4 bases and J lost 1, with 10 bases in between. The CDR3 extends over 13 amino acids. Germline-derived CDR1 and CDR2 are SQVTM and ANQGSEA. The CDR3 DNA reads as TGCAGCGTTGGGTGTCCAGGGAACACTGAAGCTTTCTTT. Translation gives CSVGCPGNTEAFF.

This clonotype is medium-sized within its sample. The chain joins TRBV4-3 to TRBJ2-2; no definite D call. This CDR3 is 14 amino acids long. Germline V CDR1 and CDR2: LGHNA, YSLEER. Between the trimmed V and J ends, which lost 2 bases and 6 bases, there was a span of 10 bases. The CDR3 spells CASSQLTTAGELFF. As DNA, the CDR3 is TGCGCCAGCAGCCAACTAACTACGGCCGGGGAGCTGTTTTTT.

This clonotype was seen a handful of times. The V and J genes are TRBV29-1 and TRBJ2-1, with D unresolved. With 7 bases removed from V and 10 bases from J, the gap between germline ends came to 23 bases. The CDR3 consists of 14 residues. Germline V gene data show CDR1 as SQVTM and CDR2 as ANQGSEA. The DNA of the CDR3 is TGCAGCGCCCCGCATGGCGGCCGTGTAGGAGAGCAGTTCTTC. Its translation is CSAPHGGRVGEQFF.

In the case of this clonotype: The missing conserved phenylalanine or tryptophan at the end of this CDR3 makes a read error likely. V and J are TRBV6-4 and TRBJ2-1; D is unclear. CDR3 length: 13 residues. Per germline, CDR1 MRHNA and CDR2 SNTAGT. V was shortened by 9 bases and J by 3 bases, with 12 bases between the two germline ends. The CDR3 region has the DNA TGTGCCAGTTCGGAGCAGAACTACAATGAGCAGTTCTTA. Encoded protein: CASSEQNYNEQFL.

In this sample, this clonotype is medium-sized. The chain carries TRBV12-3 or TRBV12-4 and TRBJ2-5; tentative D call: TRBD1 (6 bases). The CDR3 covers 13 residues. The V gene lost 3 bases and the J gene lost 5 bases, with 10 bases spanning the gap. CDR3 loop: CASSLVQGETQYF. For the CDR3, the DNA is TGTGCCAGCAGTTTGGTGCAGGGGGAGACCCAGTACTTC.

Note on this clonotype: Relative to the germline gene, one junction end is altered; a read error may explain this. The chain is built from TRBV6-5 and TRBJ2-2; a weak D match, TRBD2 (6 bases). This CDR3 is built from 14 residues. Germline lookup yields CDR1 MNHEY and CDR2 SVGAGI. The chain's CDR3 is CANSYSRKREKLSF. The CDR3 nucleotides read TGTGCCAACAGTTACTCGAGGAAACGGGAGAAGCTGTCTTTT.

Relative to its sample, this clonotype is hyperexpanded. The chain joins TRBV6-1 to TRBJ2-1; TRBD2 aligns across 9 bases. Trimming at V came to 1 base and at J to 4 bases, leaving 2 bases not matched to a gene. Per the germline V gene, CDR1 is MNHNS and CDR2 is SASEGT. This CDR3 is built from 15 residues. CDR3 DNA sequence: TGTGCCAGCAGTGAAGAAGCGGGAGGATACAATGAGCAGTTCTTC. This encodes CASSEEAGGYNEQFF.

Many counts were recorded for this clonotype. In DNA, the CDR3 is TGTGCCTGGCTCTCTGGAAACACCATATATTTT. Residues: CAWLSGNTIYF. The rearrangement uses TRBV30 and TRBJ1-3; D unclear. Trimming stripped 5 bases from V and 0 bases from J, with 2 bases between. CDR3 length equals 11 residues. Germline V gene lookup returns CDR1 GTSNPN and CDR2 SVGIG (reference sequence).

V is TRBV29-1 and J is TRBJ2-7, with a weak D call TRBD1 (5 bases). V lost 7 bases and J 4 bases, leaving 26 bases between the germline ends. This CDR3 has 16 amino acids. Germline values: CDR1 SQVTM, CDR2 ANQGSEA. The CDR3 reads CSAMAYGAGTPYEQYF. CDR3 sequence (DNA): TGCAGCGCCATGGCATATGGGGCCGGCACTCCATACGAGCAGTACTTC.